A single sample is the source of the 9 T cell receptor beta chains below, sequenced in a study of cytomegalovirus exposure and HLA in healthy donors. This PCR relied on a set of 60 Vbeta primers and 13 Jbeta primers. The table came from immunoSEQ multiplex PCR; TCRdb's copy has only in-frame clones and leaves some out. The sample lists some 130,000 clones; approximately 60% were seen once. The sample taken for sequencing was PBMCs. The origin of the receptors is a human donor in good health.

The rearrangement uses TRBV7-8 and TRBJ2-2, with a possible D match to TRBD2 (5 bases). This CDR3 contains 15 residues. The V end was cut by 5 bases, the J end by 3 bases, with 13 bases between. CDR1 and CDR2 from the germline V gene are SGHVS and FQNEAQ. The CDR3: CASSKGRRDTGELFF. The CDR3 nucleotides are TGTGCCAGCAGCAAAGGCCGGCGGGACACCGGGGAGCTGTTTTTT. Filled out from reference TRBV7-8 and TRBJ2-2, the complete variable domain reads GAGVSQSPRYKVAKRGQDVALRCDPISGHVSLFWYQQALGQGPEFLTYFQNEAQLDKSGLPSDRFFAERPEGSVSTLKIQRTQQEDSAVYLCASSKGRRDTGELFFGEGSRLTVL.

CDR3 nucleotides: TGTGCCAGCAGCTTAGTTGGACGATGGGGACAGGGGGAAAACACTGAAGCTTTCTTT. Amino acids: CASSLVGRWGQGENTEAFF. The chain carries TRBV11-3 and TRBJ1-1, with TRBD1 matching over 11 bases. The CDR3 is 19 amino acids. V shed 1 base, J shed 2 bases, and the junction held 12 bases outside the gene matches. Germline V lookup: CDR1 SGHNT, CDR2 YENEEA.

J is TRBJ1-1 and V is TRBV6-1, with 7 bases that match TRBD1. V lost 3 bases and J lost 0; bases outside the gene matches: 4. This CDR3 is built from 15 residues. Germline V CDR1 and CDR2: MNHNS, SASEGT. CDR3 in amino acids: CASSEVGTVNTEAFF. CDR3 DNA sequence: TGTGCCAGCAGTGAGGTTGGGACAGTGAACACTGAAGCTTTCTTT.

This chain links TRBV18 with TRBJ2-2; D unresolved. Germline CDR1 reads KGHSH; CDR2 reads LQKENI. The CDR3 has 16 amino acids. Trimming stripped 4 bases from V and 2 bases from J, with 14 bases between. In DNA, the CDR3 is TGTGCCAGCTCACAAATTATACTTTCTAACACCGGGGAGCTGTTTTTT. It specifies CASSQIILSNTGELFF.

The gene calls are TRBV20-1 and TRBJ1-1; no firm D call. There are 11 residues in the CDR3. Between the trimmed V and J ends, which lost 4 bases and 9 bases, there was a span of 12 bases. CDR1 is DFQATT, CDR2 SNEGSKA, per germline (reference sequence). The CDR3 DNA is TGCAGTGCTATTGTCACAGTTCAAGCTTTCTTT. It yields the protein CSAIVTVQAFF.

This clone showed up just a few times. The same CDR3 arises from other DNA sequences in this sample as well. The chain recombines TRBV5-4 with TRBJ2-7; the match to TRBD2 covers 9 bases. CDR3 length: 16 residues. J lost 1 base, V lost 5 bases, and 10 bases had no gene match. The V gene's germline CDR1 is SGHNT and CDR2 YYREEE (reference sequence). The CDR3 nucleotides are TGTGCCAGCAGTCCGGGGGGGGCGGGAGGGTCCTACGAGCAGTACTTC. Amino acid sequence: CASSPGGAGGSYEQYF.

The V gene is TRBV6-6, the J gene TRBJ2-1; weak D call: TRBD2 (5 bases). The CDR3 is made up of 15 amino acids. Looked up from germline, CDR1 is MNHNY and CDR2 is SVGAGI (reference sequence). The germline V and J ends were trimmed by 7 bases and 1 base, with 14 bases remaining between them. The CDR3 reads CASTFRGSSYNEQFF. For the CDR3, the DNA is TGTGCCAGCACCTTCCGGGGTAGTTCCTACAATGAGCAGTTCTTC.

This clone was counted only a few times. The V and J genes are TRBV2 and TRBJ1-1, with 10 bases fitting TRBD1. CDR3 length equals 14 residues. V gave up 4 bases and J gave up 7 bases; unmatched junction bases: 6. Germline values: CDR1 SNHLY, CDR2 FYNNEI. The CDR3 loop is CASSADRGYIEAFF. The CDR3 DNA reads TGTGCCAGCAGTGCGGACAGGGGGTATATTGAAGCTTTCTTT. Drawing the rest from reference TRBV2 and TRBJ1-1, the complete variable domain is EPEVTQTPSHQVTQMGQEVILRCVPISNHLYFYWYRQILGQKVEFLVSFYNNEISEKSEIFDDQFSVERPDGSNFTLKIRSTKLEDSAMYFCASSADRGYIEAFFGQGTRLTVV.

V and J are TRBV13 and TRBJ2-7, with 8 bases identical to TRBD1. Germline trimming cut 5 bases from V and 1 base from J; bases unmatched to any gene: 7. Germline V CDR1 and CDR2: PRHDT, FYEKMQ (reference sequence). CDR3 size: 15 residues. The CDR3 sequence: CASSAGDRRSYEQYF. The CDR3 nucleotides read TGTGCCAGCAGCGCAGGGGACAGGAGATCCTACGAGCAGTACTTC.